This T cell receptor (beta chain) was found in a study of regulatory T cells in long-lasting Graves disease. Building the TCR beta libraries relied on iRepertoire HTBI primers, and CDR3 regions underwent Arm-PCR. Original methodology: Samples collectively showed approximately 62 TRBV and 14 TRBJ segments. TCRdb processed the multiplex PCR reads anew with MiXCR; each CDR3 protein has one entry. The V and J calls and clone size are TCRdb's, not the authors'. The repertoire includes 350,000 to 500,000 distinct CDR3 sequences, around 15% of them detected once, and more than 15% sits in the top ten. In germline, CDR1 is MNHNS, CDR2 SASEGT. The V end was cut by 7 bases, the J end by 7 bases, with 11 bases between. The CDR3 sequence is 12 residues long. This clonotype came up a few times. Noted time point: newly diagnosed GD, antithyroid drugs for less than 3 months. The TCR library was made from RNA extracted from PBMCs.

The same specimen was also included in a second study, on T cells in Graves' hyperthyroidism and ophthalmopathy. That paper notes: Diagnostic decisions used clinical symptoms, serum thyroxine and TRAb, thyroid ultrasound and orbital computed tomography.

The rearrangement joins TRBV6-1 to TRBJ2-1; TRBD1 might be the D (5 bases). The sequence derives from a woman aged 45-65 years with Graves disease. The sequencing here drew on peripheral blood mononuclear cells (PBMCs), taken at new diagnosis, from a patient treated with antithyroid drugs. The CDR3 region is CASNLNRNEQFF. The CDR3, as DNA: TGTGCCAGCAATTTGAACAGGAATGAGCAGTTCTTC.